This T cell receptor (beta chain) originates from a study of early T cells in non-severe SARS-CoV-2 infection. Across the whole study: Chains stayed unpaired after sequencing of bulk RNA from unsorted whole blood.

Overall study results and limits: The study's VDJdb matching favored anti-spike CD8 responses and missed private and CD4 specificities.

This clonotype was counted at least ten times. Its cognate antigen is unknown. Individually, cDNA molecules had unique molecular identifiers attached to them. TCRdb passed the 5' RACE reads through MiXCR, listing each CDR3 protein once. Of roughly 50,000 distinct CDR3 sequences in the sample, 5.6% were seen once. The origin of this receptor is an adult who was a healthcare worker with PCR-confirmed SARS-CoV-2 infection or an uninfected control (not recorded which). The sequenced sample consisted of whole blood.

The CDR3 here is CASSSRTGQGMYNYGYTF. The CDR3, as DNA: TGTGCCAGCAGCTCAAGAACGGGGCAGGGGATGTATAACTATGGCTACACCTTC. The rearrangement uses TRBV27 and TRBJ1-2, with a weak D call TRBD1 (6 bases). The CDR3 spans 18 residues. The ends were cut back, 6 bases at V and 1 base at J, with 24 bases in the middle. CDR1 and CDR2 (germline): MNHEY, SMNVEV (reference sequence).